One T cell receptor (beta chain) is described in this entry. Antigen specificity is unknown. These data belong to a study of shared clonotypes between healthy human individuals. General study points: Richness estimates generally favored naive over memory subsets. Some clonotypes were shared by all four sorted-subset donors, while others were not shared. The non-shared ones had lower generation probabilities than the shared ones. Sampling covered blood only; tissue repertoires likely differ.

Partitioning of CD4+ cells yielded a CD45RA+ naive subset and a CD45RA-negative memory subset. Germline CDR1 and CDR2: MDHEN and SYDVKM. The ends were cut back, 3 bases at V and 6 bases at J, with 16 bases in the middle. The CDR3 has 15 residues. Clones were read by immunoSEQ multiplex PCR, and TCRdb kept only the in-frame ones, dropping some. This sample has 650,000 to 800,000 clones, with approximately 77% found just once. Input material: memory CD4+ T cells sorted from blood. Regarding subset: CD45RA-negative fraction. The chain combines TRBV28 with TRBJ2-3, with D perhaps assigned TRBD1 or TRBD2 (5 bases each). The TCR sequence derives from a woman in her twenties or thirties in good health. CDR3 protein: CASSFVGEPGDTQYF. The CDR3 region has the DNA TGTGCCAGCAGTTTCGTGGGGGAGCCGGGGGATACGCAGTATTTT. The whole variable domain, filled in from reference TRBV28 and TRBJ2-3, reads DVKVTQSSRYLVKRTGEKVFLECVQDMDHENMFWYRQDPGLGLRLIYFSYDVKMKEKGDIPEGYSVSREKKERFSLILESASTNQTSMYLCASSFVGEPGDTQYFGPGTRLTVL.